The sample holds a few counts of the clone carrying this T cell receptor (beta chain). Its antigen is unidentified. The entry originates in a study of T cell repertoires in cytomegalovirus infection. Study-level information: Through public TCR beta signatures, both CMV infection and matching HLA type were indicated.

Study-wide points: Within the response measured ex vivo, HLA-C-restricted CMV-specific TCR beta clonotypes were dominant. Summed frequency of public TCR beta families distinguished CMV carriers with the relevant HLA.

MiXCR, applied by TCRdb to the reads, yields one record per CDR3 protein. The sample carries around 530,000 distinct CDR3 sequences, approximately 16% recorded once. Germline V lookup: CDR1 SGHDT, CDR2 YYEEEE. V shed 4 bases, J shed 1 base, and the junction held 6 bases outside the gene matches. The CDR3 consists of 15 residues. Material: CD8+ T cells from PBMCs. The chain has TRBV5-6 and TRBJ1-1, with 8 bases aligning to TRBD1. The receptor was isolated from a human donor in good health (CMV status not recorded). Some clones in this sample may be carry-over from other donors' samples. In DNA form, the CDR3 reads TGTGCCAGCAGCCCGGCGGGGACAGGGAACACTGAAGCTTTCTTT. Amino acid sequence: CASSPAGTGNTEAFF.